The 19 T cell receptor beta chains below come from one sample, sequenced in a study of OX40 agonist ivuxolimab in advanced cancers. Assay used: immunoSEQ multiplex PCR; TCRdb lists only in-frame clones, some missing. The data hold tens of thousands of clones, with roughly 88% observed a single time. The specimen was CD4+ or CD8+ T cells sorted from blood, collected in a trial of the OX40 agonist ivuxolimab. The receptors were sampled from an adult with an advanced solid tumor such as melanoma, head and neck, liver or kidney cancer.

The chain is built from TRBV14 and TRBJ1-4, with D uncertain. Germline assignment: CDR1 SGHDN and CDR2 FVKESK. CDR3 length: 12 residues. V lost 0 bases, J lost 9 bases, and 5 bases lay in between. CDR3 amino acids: CASSQERQKLFF. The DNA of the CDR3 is TGTGCCAGCAGCCAAGAGAGGCAAAAACTGTTTTTT.

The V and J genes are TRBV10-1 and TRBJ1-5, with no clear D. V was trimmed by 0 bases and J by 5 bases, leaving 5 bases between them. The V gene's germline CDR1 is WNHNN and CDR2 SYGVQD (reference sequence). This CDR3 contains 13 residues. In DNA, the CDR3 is TGCGCCAGCAGTGAGTCCACCGATCAGCCCCAGCATTTT. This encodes CASSESTDQPQHF.

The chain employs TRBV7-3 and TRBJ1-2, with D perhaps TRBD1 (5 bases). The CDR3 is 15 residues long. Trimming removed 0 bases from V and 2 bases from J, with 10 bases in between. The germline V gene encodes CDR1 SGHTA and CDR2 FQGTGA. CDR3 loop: CASSLTAGENYGYTF. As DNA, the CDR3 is TGTGCCAGCAGCTTAACGGCGGGGGAGAACTATGGCTACACCTTC.

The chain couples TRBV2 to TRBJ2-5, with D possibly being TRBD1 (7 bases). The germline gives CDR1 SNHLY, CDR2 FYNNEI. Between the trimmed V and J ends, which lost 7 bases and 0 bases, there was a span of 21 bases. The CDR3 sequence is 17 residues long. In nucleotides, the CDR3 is TGTGCCAGCATATCAGGGGTGCAGGGGGGCGACCAAGAGACCCAGTACTTC. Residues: CASISGVQGGDQETQYF.

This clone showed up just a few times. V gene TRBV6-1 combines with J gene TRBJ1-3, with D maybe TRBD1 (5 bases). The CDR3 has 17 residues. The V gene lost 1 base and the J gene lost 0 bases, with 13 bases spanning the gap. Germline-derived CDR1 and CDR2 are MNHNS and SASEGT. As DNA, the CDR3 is TGTGCCAGCAGTGAAGGGGACGAGGCGGGCTCTGGAAACACCATATATTTT. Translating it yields CASSEGDEAGSGNTIYF.

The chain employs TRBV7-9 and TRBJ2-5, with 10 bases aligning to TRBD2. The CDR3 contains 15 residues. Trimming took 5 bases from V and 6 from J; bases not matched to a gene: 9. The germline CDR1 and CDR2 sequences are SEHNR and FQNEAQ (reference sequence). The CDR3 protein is CASSPERGGEKTQYF. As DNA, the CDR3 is TGTGCCAGCAGCCCGGAGCGGGGGGGAGAAAAGACCCAGTACTTC.

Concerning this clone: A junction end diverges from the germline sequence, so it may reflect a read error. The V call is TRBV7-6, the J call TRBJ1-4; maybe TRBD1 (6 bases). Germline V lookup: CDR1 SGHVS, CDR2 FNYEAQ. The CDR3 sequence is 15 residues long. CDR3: CASSLTPGAKEKLFF. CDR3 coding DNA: TGTGCCAGCAGCTTAACCCCGGGGGCTAAGGAAAAACTGTTTTTT.

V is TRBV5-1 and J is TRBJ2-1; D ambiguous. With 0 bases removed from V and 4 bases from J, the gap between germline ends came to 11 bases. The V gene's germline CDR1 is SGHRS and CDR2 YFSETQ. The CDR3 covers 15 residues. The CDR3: CASSLVEQSYNEQFF. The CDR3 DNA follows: TGCGCCAGCAGCTTGGTGGAACAGAGTTACAATGAGCAGTTCTTC.

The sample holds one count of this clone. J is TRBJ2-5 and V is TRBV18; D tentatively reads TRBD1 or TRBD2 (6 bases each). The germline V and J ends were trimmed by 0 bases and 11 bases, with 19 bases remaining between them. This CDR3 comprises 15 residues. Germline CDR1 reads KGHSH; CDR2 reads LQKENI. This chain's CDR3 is CASSPPNLQGGEQYF. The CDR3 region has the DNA TGTGCCAGCTCACCACCGAATCTACAGGGCGGGGAGCAGTACTTC.

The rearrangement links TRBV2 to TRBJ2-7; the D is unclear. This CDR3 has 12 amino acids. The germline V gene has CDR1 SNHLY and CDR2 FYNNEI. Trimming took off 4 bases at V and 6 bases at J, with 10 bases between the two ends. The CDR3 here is CASSADSREQYF. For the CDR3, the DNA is TGTGCCAGCAGTGCGGATAGCCGCGAGCAGTACTTC.

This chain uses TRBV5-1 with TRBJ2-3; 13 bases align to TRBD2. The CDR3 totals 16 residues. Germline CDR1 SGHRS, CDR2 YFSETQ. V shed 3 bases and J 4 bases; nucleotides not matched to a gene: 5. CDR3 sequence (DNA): TGCGCCAGCAGCTCCCGGACTAGCGGGGGCTCAGATACGCAGTATTTT. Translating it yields CASSSRTSGGSDTQYF.

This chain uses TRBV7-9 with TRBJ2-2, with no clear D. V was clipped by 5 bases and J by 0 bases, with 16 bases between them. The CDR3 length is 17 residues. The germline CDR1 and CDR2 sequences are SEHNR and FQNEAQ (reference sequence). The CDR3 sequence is CASSHRGRLANTGELFF. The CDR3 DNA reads TGTGCCAGCAGCCATAGAGGACGGCTCGCGAACACCGGGGAGCTGTTTTTT. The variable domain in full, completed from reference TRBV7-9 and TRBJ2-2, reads DTGVSQNPRHKITKRGQNVTFRCDPISEHNRLYWYRQTLGQGPEFLTYFQNEAQLEKSRLLSDRFSAERPKGSFSTLEIQRTEQGDSAMYLCASSHRGRLANTGELFFGEGSRLTVL.

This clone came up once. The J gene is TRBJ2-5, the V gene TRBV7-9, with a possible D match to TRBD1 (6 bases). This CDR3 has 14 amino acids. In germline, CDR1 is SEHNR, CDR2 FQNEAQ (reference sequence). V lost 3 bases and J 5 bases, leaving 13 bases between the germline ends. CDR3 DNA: TGTGCCAGCAGCTTCAGGGGTGATTACGAGACCCAGTACTTC. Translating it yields CASSFRGDYETQYF.

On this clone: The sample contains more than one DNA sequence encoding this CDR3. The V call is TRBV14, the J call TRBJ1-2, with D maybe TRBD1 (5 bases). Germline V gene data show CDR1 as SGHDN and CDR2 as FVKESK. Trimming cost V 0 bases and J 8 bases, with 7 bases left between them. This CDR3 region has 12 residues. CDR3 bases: TGTGCCAGCAGCCAAGACAGGGTCGGCTACACCTTC. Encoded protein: CASSQDRVGYTF.

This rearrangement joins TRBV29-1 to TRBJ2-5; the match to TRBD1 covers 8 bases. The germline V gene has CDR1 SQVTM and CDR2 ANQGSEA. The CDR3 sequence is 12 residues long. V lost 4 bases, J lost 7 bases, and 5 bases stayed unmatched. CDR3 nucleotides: TGCAGCGTTGGGACAGGGAAAGGGACCCAGTACTTC. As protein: CSVGTGKGTQYF. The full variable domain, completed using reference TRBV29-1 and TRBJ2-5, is SAVISQKPSRDICQRGTSLTIQCQVDSQVTMMFWYRQQPGQSLTLIATANQGSEATYESGFVIDKFPISRPNLTFSTLTVSNMSPEDSSIYLCSVGTGKGTQYFGPGTRLLVL.

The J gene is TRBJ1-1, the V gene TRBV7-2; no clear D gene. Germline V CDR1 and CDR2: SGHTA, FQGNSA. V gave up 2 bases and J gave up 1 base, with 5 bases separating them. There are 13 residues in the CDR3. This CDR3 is CASSLSRNTEAFF. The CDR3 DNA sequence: TGTGCCAGCAGCTTAAGCAGGAACACTGAAGCTTTCTTT.

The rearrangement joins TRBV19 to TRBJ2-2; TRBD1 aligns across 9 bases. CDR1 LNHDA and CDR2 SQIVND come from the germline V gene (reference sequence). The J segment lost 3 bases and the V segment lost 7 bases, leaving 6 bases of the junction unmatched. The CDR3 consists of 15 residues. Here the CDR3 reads CASTRGTGHTGELFF. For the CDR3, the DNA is TGTGCCAGTACCAGGGGGACAGGGCACACCGGGGAGCTGTTTTTT.

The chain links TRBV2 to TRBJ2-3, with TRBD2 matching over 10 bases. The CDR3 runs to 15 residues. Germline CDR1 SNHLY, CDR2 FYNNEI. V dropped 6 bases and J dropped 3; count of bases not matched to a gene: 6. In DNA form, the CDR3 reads TGTGCCAGCAGATTAGGACTAGCGGAAACAGATACGCAGTATTTT. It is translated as CASRLGLAETDTQYF.

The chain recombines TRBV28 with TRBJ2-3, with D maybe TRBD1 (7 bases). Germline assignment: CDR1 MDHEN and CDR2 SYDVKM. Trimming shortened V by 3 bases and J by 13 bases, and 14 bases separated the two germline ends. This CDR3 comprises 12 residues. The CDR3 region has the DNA TGTGCCAGCAGTTTGGGCCAGGGGGAGGAGTATTTT. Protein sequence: CASSLGQGEEYF.